Shown below are 26 T cell receptor beta chains from a single sample sequenced in a study of T-cell memory formation after mild COVID-19. Each CDR3 protein gets one entry after TCRdb re-called the 5' RACE reads with MiXCR. Of 550,000 to 650,000 distinct CDR3 sequences in the sample, approximately 15% are singletons; the top ten hold approximately 8.1%. Sequencing was done on a sample of PBMCs or a T cell subset sorted from them (not recorded which). These receptors originate from an adult woman who had mild COVID-19 (a few samples of this study predate the infection). Cell type and time point are not known.

The genes are TRBV20-1 and TRBJ1-4; D gene ambiguous. The CDR3 is made up of 12 amino acids. Germline assignment: CDR1 DFQATT and CDR2 SNEGSKA (reference sequence). V was clipped by 3 bases and J by 8 bases, with 10 bases between them. Here the CDR3 reads CSASGSREKLFF. In DNA, the CDR3 is TGCAGTGCTAGTGGATCCCGGGAAAAACTGTTTTTT.

The chain links TRBV20-1 to TRBJ1-5, with D possibly TRBD1 on 5 matching bases. The CDR3 spans 14 residues. With 5 bases removed from V and 2 bases from J, the gap between germline ends came to 13 bases. The germline V gene has CDR1 DFQATT and CDR2 SNEGSKA (reference sequence). DNA for the CDR3: TGCAGTGCTCCGGACTGGGGGGGCAATCAGCCCCAGCATTTT. Translated, it gives CSAPDWGGNQPQHF.

This clonotype was seen more than once but under ten times. The V gene is TRBV6-2 or TRBV6-3, the J gene TRBJ2-7, with 7 bases matching TRBD1. The CDR3 covers 14 residues. V lost 0 bases to trimming and J lost 5 bases; unmatched junction nucleotides: 4. Germline V gives CDR1 MNHEY, CDR2 SVGEGT. For the CDR3, the DNA is TGTGCCAGCAGTTACTCAGGGCAGGGGGACGAGCAGTACTTC. This translates into CASSYSGQGDEQYF.

This clonotype occurred many times. The chain combines TRBV29-1 with TRBJ2-1; no clear D. V was trimmed by 5 bases and J by 6 bases, leaving 17 bases between them. This CDR3 comprises 14 residues. Germline-derived CDR1 and CDR2 are SQVTM and ANQGSEA. The CDR3 region is CSVWYAQLANEQFF. The CDR3 DNA reads TGCAGCGTTTGGTACGCCCAGCTCGCCAATGAGCAGTTCTTC.

In its sample, this clonotype was seen a few times. The chain carries TRBV24-1 and TRBJ2-5; possible D gene TRBD2, 6 bases. The CDR3 has 17 residues. Germline V gives CDR1 KGHDR, CDR2 SFDVKD. Deletions cut 1 base from V and 1 base from J, with 15 bases between. The CDR3 loop is CATSDFAVGGTQETQYF. The CDR3 bases are TGTGCCACCAGTGATTTTGCGGTTGGAGGGACCCAAGAGACCCAGTACTTC.

This chain connects TRBV2 to TRBJ1-2; 8 nucleotides agree with TRBD1. The CDR3 spans 12 residues. With 5 bases clipped from V and 7 bases from J, the junction kept 3 bases outside the gene matches. Germline V lookup: CDR1 SNHLY, CDR2 FYNNEI. CDR3 region: CASSRGTGGYTF. CDR3 coding DNA: TGTGCCAGCAGTAGGGGGACAGGTGGCTACACCTTC.

This clonotype was picked up a small number of times. The CDR3 loop reads CASSFTWSGRGNTEAFF. CDR3 sequence (DNA): TGTGCCAGCAGCTTTACTTGGTCCGGACGGGGGAACACTGAAGCTTTCTTT. The rearrangement joins TRBV7-8 to TRBJ1-1; no clear D gene. Germline V lookup: CDR1 SGHVS, CDR2 FQNEAQ. The CDR3 sequence is 17 residues long. V gave up 3 bases and J gave up 1 base, with 18 bases separating them. Full variable domain (rest looked up from reference TRBV7-8 and TRBJ1-1): GAGVSQSPRYKVAKRGQDVALRCDPISGHVSLFWYQQALGQGPEFLTYFQNEAQLDKSGLPSDRFFAERPEGSVSTLKIQRTQQEDSAVYLCASSFTWSGRGNTEAFFGQGTRLTVV.

Only a few counts were recorded for this clonotype. The chain combines TRBV6-5 with TRBJ2-1; no clear D gene. Germline CDR1 is MNHEY and CDR2 is SVGAGI. Trimming took 2 bases from V and 6 from J, leaving 14 bases between them. The CDR3 length is 15 residues. The CDR3 sequence: CASSYAGQVGNEQFF. CDR3 nucleotides: TGTGCCAGCAGTTACGCCGGTCAGGTTGGCAATGAGCAGTTCTTC.

The V gene is TRBV18, the J gene TRBJ1-1; 8 nucleotides agree with TRBD1. CDR3 length: 15 residues. CDR1 and CDR2 (germline): KGHSH, LQKENI. V lost 2 bases to trimming and J lost 4 bases; unmatched junction nucleotides: 6. This CDR3 reads CASSPGTGRGTEAFF. The DNA of the CDR3 is TGTGCCAGCTCACCAGGGACAGGTCGGGGCACTGAAGCTTTCTTT.

This clonotype has only a few counts. This rearrangement joins TRBV3-1 to TRBJ1-2, with D maybe TRBD1 (5 bases). V was shortened by 0 bases and J by 6 bases, with 14 bases between the two germline ends. Germline assignment: CDR1 LGHDT and CDR2 YNNKEL (reference sequence). CDR3 size: 15 residues. The DNA of the CDR3 is TGTGCCAGCAGCCAAGAATTGAGGCAGGGTCATGGCTACACCTTC. Its translation: CASSQELRQGHGYTF. The variable domain in full, completed from reference TRBV3-1 and TRBJ1-2, reads DTAVSQTPKYLVTQMGNDKSIKCEQNLGHDTMYWYKQDSKKFLKIMFSYNNKELIINETVPNRFSPKSPDKAHLNLHINSLELGDSAVYFCASSQELRQGHGYTFGSGTRLTVV.

In its sample, this clonotype was seen a few times. This sequence joins TRBV5-1 and TRBJ2-5; D is undetermined. CDR3 length equals 13 residues. Germline CDR1 reads SGHRS; CDR2 reads YFSETQ. The V and J ends lost 4 bases and 4 bases respectively, with 11 bases between them. CDR3 region: CASSTVGSETQYF. The CDR3 DNA is TGCGCCAGCAGCACGGTGGGTTCAGAGACCCAGTACTTC.

The chain uses TRBV27 and TRBJ2-5; 7 positions agree with TRBD2. The CDR3 is 16 residues long. The junction had 11 bases not matched to a gene; V was cut back by 2 bases and J by 5 bases. CDR1 MNHEY and CDR2 SMNVEV come from the germline V gene (reference sequence). CDR3 sequence: CASSLRAVGGMETQYF. CDR3 DNA: TGTGCCAGCAGTTTACGGGCAGTCGGGGGGATGGAGACCCAGTACTTC.

The rearrangement uses TRBV5-5 and TRBJ2-2; D unresolved. V lost 0 bases to trimming and J lost 4 bases, with 10 bases between them. The germline CDR1 and CDR2 sequences are SGHKS and YYEKEE (reference sequence). This CDR3 is 15 amino acids long. CDR3 sequence (DNA): TGTGCCAGCAGCTTGGTTGTCAGTAGCACCGGGGAGCTGTTTTTT. Translation: CASSLVVSSTGELFF.

This clonotype was detected a few times. This chain joins TRBV5-1 and TRBJ1-2; D might be TRBD1 (5 bases). This CDR3 contains 16 residues. Trimming pared 0 bases from V and 0 bases from J, leaving 12 bases between. CDR1 SGHRS and CDR2 YFSETQ come from the germline V gene. The CDR3 coding sequence is TGCGCCAGCAGCTTGGCCTTTGACAGACCTAACTATGGCTACACCTTC. Protein: CASSLAFDRPNYGYTF.

This clonotype appeared a few times. CDR3 nucleotides: TGCGCCAGCAGCCAACTTGAGTCGGGCGGGAGCCTCACAGATACGCAGTATTTT. As protein: CASSQLESGGSLTDTQYF. V and J are TRBV4-1 and TRBJ2-3; TRBD2 agrees at 7 bases. The CDR3 is 18 residues long. Germline V gives CDR1 MGHRA, CDR2 YSYEKL. With 2 bases clipped from V and 2 bases from J, the junction kept 13 bases outside the gene matches.

The DNA for the CDR3 is TGTGCCAGCAGCCCCTTCGGAGATACGCAGTATTTT. Translation gives CASSPFGDTQYF. This chain uses TRBV5-6 with TRBJ2-3; D unresolved. The germline gives CDR1 SGHDT, CDR2 YYEEEE. The CDR3 sequence is 12 residues long. V lost 4 bases, J lost 5 bases, and 8 bases lay in between.

The chain uses TRBV7-8 and TRBJ1-5, with D unclear. The germline V and J ends were trimmed by 4 bases and 3 bases, with 4 bases remaining between them. Germline values: CDR1 SGHVS, CDR2 FQNEAQ. CDR3 size: 12 residues. CDR3 amino acids: CASSSFNQPQHF. The CDR3, as DNA: TGTGCCAGCAGCTCTTTCAATCAGCCCCAGCATTTT. Filled out from reference TRBV7-8 and TRBJ1-5, the complete variable domain reads GAGVSQSPRYKVAKRGQDVALRCDPISGHVSLFWYQQALGQGPEFLTYFQNEAQLDKSGLPSDRFFAERPEGSVSTLKIQRTQQEDSAVYLCASSSFNQPQHFGDGTRLSIL.

This clonotype turned up a few times. The V and J genes are TRBV15 and TRBJ1-3; no reliable D call. Trimming took 0 bases from V and 3 from J, leaving 6 bases between them. The CDR3 contains 14 residues. Germline assignment: CDR1 LNHNV and CDR2 YYDKDF (reference sequence). The CDR3 nucleotides are TGTGCCACCAGCAGAGATGTAGGTGGAAACACCATATATTTT. Its translation is CATSRDVGGNTIYF.

The V and J genes are TRBV7-9 and TRBJ2-3; D unresolved. V was pared by 4 bases and J by 3 bases, with 11 bases between. Germline-derived CDR1 and CDR2 are SEHNR and FQNEAQ (reference sequence). This CDR3 region has 14 residues. CDR3 sequence reads: CASSSWARTDTQYF. The CDR3, as DNA: TGTGCCAGCAGCTCCTGGGCGAGAACAGATACGCAGTATTTT. The entire variable domain, with the rest obtained from reference TRBV7-9 and TRBJ2-3, is as follows: DTGVSQNPRHKITKRGQNVTFRCDPISEHNRLYWYRQTLGQGPEFLTYFQNEAQLEKSRLLSDRFSAERPKGSFSTLEIQRTEQGDSAMYLCASSSWARTDTQYFGPGTRLTVL.

This clonotype was observed a handful of times. The V and J genes are TRBV12-3 or TRBV12-4 and TRBJ2-5, with 11 nucleotides matching TRBD2. CDR3 size: 19 residues. Trimming cost V 0 bases and J 6 bases; bases outside gene matches: 15. The chain's CDR3 is CASSLADKESSGRIKTQYF. For the CDR3, the DNA is TGTGCCAGCAGTTTAGCTGATAAGGAGTCTAGCGGGAGGATCAAGACCCAGTACTTC.

This clonotype was counted between two and nine times. V usage is TRBV29-1 and J usage is TRBJ2-7; 8 bases agree with TRBD2. Looked up from germline, CDR1 is SQVTM and CDR2 is ANQGSEA. CDR3 length: 14 residues. V was clipped by 4 bases and J by 5 bases; unmatched bases: 10. CDR3 in amino acids: CSVVGLAGSHEQYF. The CDR3 nucleotides read TGCAGCGTTGTAGGGCTAGCGGGTTCTCACGAGCAGTACTTC.

The chain couples TRBV5-4 to TRBJ2-7, with D possibly matching TRBD1 (6 bases). CDR1 is SGHNT, CDR2 YYREEE, per germline (reference sequence). This CDR3 has 15 residues. With 4 bases removed from V and 0 bases from J, the gap between germline ends came to 14 bases. The CDR3 DNA follows: TGTGCCAGCAGCGTACCGGGACAAATCTCCTACGAGCAGTACTTC. Residues: CASSVPGQISYEQYF.

This clonotype has ten or more counts. One end of the junction fails to match germline, which may point to a read error. This chain connects TRBV7-7 to TRBJ2-1; no definite D call. The CDR3 covers 12 residues. Germline V gene data show CDR1 as SSHAT and CDR2 as FNYEAQ (reference sequence). The CDR3 sequence is CASSFPGSEQFF. The DNA of the CDR3 is TGTGCTAGCAGTTTTCCGGGTTCAGAGCAGTTCTTC.

The rearrangement uses TRBV20-1 and TRBJ1-1; D ambiguous. This CDR3 comprises 13 residues. The germline CDR1 and CDR2 sequences are DFQATT and SNEGSKA (reference sequence). The V gene lost 5 bases and the J gene lost 2 bases, with 12 bases spanning the gap. The CDR3 spells CSAAPQENTEAFF. CDR3 nucleotide sequence: TGCAGTGCTGCCCCCCAGGAAAACACTGAAGCTTTCTTT.

This clonotype turned up a few times. The gene calls are TRBV6-5 and TRBJ2-7; possibly TRBD2 for D (6 bases). Deletions cut 0 bases from V and 3 bases from J, with 12 bases between. Germline loops: CDR1 MNHEY, CDR2 SVGAGI. This CDR3 is built from 15 residues. The CDR3 loop reads CASSYSSGVFYEQYF. DNA for the CDR3: TGTGCCAGCAGTTACTCATCGGGGGTCTTCTACGAGCAGTACTTC.

This clonotype was observed a handful of times. CDR3 sequence (DNA): TGTGCCAGCAGCAAAGACTCCCACTTTAAGGCAGGGTGTCCAAACAATGAGCAGTTCTTC. This codes for CASSKDSHFKAGCPNNEQFF. The chain uses TRBV21-1 and TRBJ2-1; the D call in the table, TRBD2, was not verified against the DNA. TRBV21-1 counts as a pseudogene. This CDR3 has 20 amino acids.